This entry lists 23 T cell receptor beta chains sequenced from one sample in a study of OX40 agonist ivuxolimab in advanced cancers. Sequencing used immunoSEQ multiplex PCR; TCRdb keeps in-frame clones, though not all of them. The repertoire includes 85,000 to 100,000 clones, roughly 89% of them detected once, and roughly 0.84% sits in the top ten. Sequenced here: CD4+ or CD8+ T cells sorted from blood, sampled in a trial of the OX40 agonist ivuxolimab. These receptors came from an adult with an advanced solid tumor such as melanoma, head and neck, liver or kidney cancer.

This clone showed up just once. The chain is built from TRBV7-2 and TRBJ1-4; D possibly corresponds to TRBD1 (5 bases). CDR3 length: 17 amino acids. CDR1 is SGHTA and CDR2 is FQGNSA in the germline V gene. Trimming took 4 bases from V and 0 from J, leaving 15 bases between them. CDR3 protein: CASSYEGRGATNEKLFF. For the CDR3, the DNA is TGTGCCAGCAGCTATGAGGGGCGGGGAGCAACTAATGAAAAACTGTTTTTT.

The chain is built from TRBV5-1 and TRBJ1-2; TRBD1 matches at 7 bases. CDR3 length: 14 residues. Germline CDR1 SGHRS, CDR2 YFSETQ. The trim removed 6 bases at V and 3 bases at J, leaving 8 bases unmatched. This chain's CDR3 is CASKKGGIDYGYTF. The DNA of the CDR3 is TGCGCCAGCAAAAAAGGGGGCATAGACTATGGCTACACCTTC.

The rearrangement links TRBV7-3 to TRBJ2-7, with D maybe TRBD1 (6 bases). The CDR3 is 13 amino acids. The germline gives CDR1 SGHTA, CDR2 FQGTGA. Trimming removed 0 bases at V and 6 bases at J, with 9 bases between. CDR3 region: CASSLTQGTEQYF. In DNA form, the CDR3 reads TGTGCCAGCAGCTTAACACAGGGAACCGAGCAGTACTTC.

V gene TRBV11-3 combines with J gene TRBJ2-7, with 8 bases identical to TRBD1. Trimming at V came to 5 bases and at J to 2 bases, leaving 5 bases not matched to a gene. Germline values: CDR1 SGHNT, CDR2 YENEEA. The CDR3 totals 14 residues. The CDR3 DNA sequence: TGTGCCAGCAGCCCAGGACAGGGAGCCTACGAGCAGTACTTC. It encodes CASSPGQGAYEQYF.

The chain couples TRBV18 to TRBJ2-1, with 9 bases identical to TRBD1. V trimming: 3 bases; J trimming: 5 bases; junction bases outside the gene matches: 8. The germline V gene encodes CDR1 KGHSH and CDR2 LQKENI. This CDR3 has 16 residues. CDR3 loop: CASSPGQGGENNEQFF. Here the CDR3 DNA reads TGTGCCAGCTCACCGGGACAGGGCGGGGAAAACAATGAGCAGTTCTTC.

The rearrangement joins TRBV6-6 to TRBJ1-5; 7 positions agree with TRBD1. The germline CDR1 and CDR2 sequences are MNHNY and SVGAGI (reference sequence). Trimming took 6 bases from V and 1 from J; bases not matched to a gene: 6. This CDR3 comprises 15 residues. CDR3 coding DNA: TGTGCCAGCAGGCCCGGGACAGCGAGCAATCAGCCCCAGCATTTT. Protein product: CASRPGTASNQPQHF.

The CDR3 region is CASSQDAVGGYTF. The CDR3 coding sequence is TGCGCCAGCAGCCAAGATGCGGTAGGCGGCTACACCTTC. The chain links TRBV4-3 to TRBJ1-2; D unclear. The CDR3 is made up of 13 amino acids. CDR1 and CDR2 from the germline V gene are LGHNA and YSLEER. Trimming shortened V by 0 bases and J by 8 bases, and 10 bases separated the two germline ends.

The chain combines TRBV9 with TRBJ2-5; possibly TRBD2 for D (7 bases). Trimming cost V 4 bases and J 1 base, with 17 bases left between them. Germline V gives CDR1 SGDLS, CDR2 YYNGEE. This CDR3 is 16 amino acids long. DNA of the CDR3: TGTGCCAGCAGCCCCGGGGGGCGGGGAACCCAAGAGACCCAGTACTTC. Protein: CASSPGGRGTQETQYF.

The chain uses TRBV5-4 and TRBJ1-4; 10 nucleotides line up with TRBD1. The germline gives CDR1 SGHNT, CDR2 YYREEE (reference sequence). The CDR3 spans 16 residues. The V segment lost 4 bases and the J segment 6 bases; nucleotides outside the gene matches: 9. The CDR3 protein is CASSHTAGTGDEKLFF. In nucleotides, the CDR3 is TGTGCCAGCAGCCACACAGCCGGGACAGGGGATGAAAAACTGTTTTTT.

The J gene is TRBJ1-3, the V gene TRBV11-2; D gene unclear. V was trimmed by 4 bases and J by 0 bases, leaving 10 bases between them. The length of the CDR3 is 15 residues. Germline V lookup: CDR1 SGHAT, CDR2 FQNNGV. Written as DNA, the CDR3 is TGTGCCAGCAGCTCCGGGAGAAGCTCTGGAAACACCATATATTTT. This translates into CASSSGRSSGNTIYF.

This sequence joins TRBV4-3 and TRBJ2-3; 7 nucleotides align to TRBD1. CDR1 LGHNA and CDR2 YSLEER come from the germline V gene. CDR3 length: 14 residues. J gave up 3 bases and V 7 bases, and 7 bases lay outside the gene matches. As DNA, the CDR3 is TGCGCCAGCAACGCTGGCAGGGGGACAGATACGCAGTATTTT. This codes for CASNAGRGTDTQYF.

The rearrangement uses TRBV6-5 and TRBJ1-1, with D unclear. The V gene's germline CDR1 is MNHEY and CDR2 SVGAGI. The CDR3 covers 13 residues. V was pared by 8 bases and J by 0 bases, with 10 bases between. CDR3 DNA: TGTGCCAGCTCGAGAGGAGTGAACACTGAAGCTTTCTTT. Its protein product is CASSRGVNTEAFF.

This clone was counted between two and nine times. The chain is built from TRBV28 and TRBJ2-3; either TRBD1 or TRBD2 may supply D (6 bases each). Germline CDR1 and CDR2: MDHEN and SYDVKM. The CDR3 has 17 amino acids. The ends were cut back, 5 bases at V and 4 bases at J, with 22 bases in the middle. CDR3 sequence: CASSPPRQGRGPDTQYF. CDR3 nucleotide sequence: TGTGCCAGCAGTCCTCCGAGGCAGGGGCGGGGTCCAGATACGCAGTATTTT.

The CDR3 coding sequence is TGTGCCAGCAGTAAAGGGGTCGTTAATTCACCCCTCCACTTT. Translated, it gives CASSKGVVNSPLHF. The J gene is TRBJ1-6, the V gene TRBV2, with TRBD1 as a possible D gene (5 bases). CDR1 and CDR2 from the germline V gene are SNHLY and FYNNEI. This CDR3 is 14 amino acids long. The V end lost 5 bases, the J end lost 6 bases, and 11 bases lay between the germline ends.

The chain uses TRBV27 and TRBJ1-2; weak D call: TRBD1 (5 bases). The CDR3 has 16 amino acids. Germline CDR1 reads MNHEY; CDR2 reads SMNVEV (reference sequence). The germline V and J ends were trimmed by 8 bases and 2 bases, with 21 bases remaining between them. The DNA for the CDR3 is TGTGCCAGCTCCACCGTTGGGGACCGCACCAACTATGGCTACACCTTC. Its translation is CASSTVGDRTNYGYTF.

The chain carries TRBV27 and TRBJ1-5, with D uncertain. The CDR3 is 14 amino acids. The germline V and J ends were trimmed by 4 bases and 5 bases, with 12 bases remaining between them. Germline lookup yields CDR1 MNHEY and CDR2 SMNVEV (reference sequence). CDR3 DNA: TGTGCCAGCAGTTCAACCCTGAGGCATCAGCCCCAGCATTTT. It is translated as CASSSTLRHQPQHF.

The CDR3 DNA is TGCGCCAGCAGCCAAGGGCCGGACAGGGGGTCTGGGGAGCTGTTTTTT. It specifies CASSQGPDRGSGELFF. The rearrangement links TRBV4-3 to TRBJ2-2, with 10 positions matching TRBD1. The CDR3 has 16 amino acids. J gave up 8 bases and V 1 base, and 7 bases lay outside the gene matches. Germline assignment: CDR1 LGHNA and CDR2 YSLEER.

This clone appeared a single time. J is TRBJ2-5 and V is TRBV2, with TRBD2 as a possible D gene (6 bases). There are 15 residues in the CDR3. Trimming cost V 8 bases and J 5 bases, with 21 bases left between them. Germline-derived CDR1 and CDR2 are SNHLY and FYNNEI. The CDR3, as DNA: TGTGCCAGCGGGTTTTTGGGACTCCTTTTGGAGACCCAGTACTTC. It specifies CASGFLGLLLETQYF.

This sequence joins TRBV18 and TRBJ2-7; the D gene is possibly TRBD1 (5 bases). CDR3 length: 16 residues. From germline, CDR1 is KGHSH and CDR2 LQKENI. V was shortened by 5 bases and J by 5 bases, with 22 bases between the two germline ends. This CDR3 is CASSSQQGRPTHEQYF. In DNA, the CDR3 is TGTGCCAGCTCATCGCAGCAGGGCAGGCCGACCCACGAGCAGTACTTC.

This chain connects TRBV5-1 to TRBJ2-2; 13 bases fit TRBD2. The length of the CDR3 is 14 residues. Per germline, CDR1 SGHRS and CDR2 YFSETQ. V shed 4 bases, J shed 8 bases, and the junction held 2 bases outside the gene matches. The CDR3 protein is CASSAGLAGGELFF. For the CDR3, the DNA is TGCGCCAGCAGCGCGGGACTAGCGGGAGGGGAGCTGTTTTTT.

V and J are TRBV13 and TRBJ1-2; 9 bases are shared with TRBD1. Germline CDR1 is PRHDT and CDR2 is FYEKMQ (reference sequence). V trimming: 0 bases; J trimming: 3 bases; junction bases outside the gene matches: 2. CDR3 size: 15 residues. CDR3 amino acids: CASSLGGQGDYGYTF. The CDR3 bases are TGTGCCAGCAGCTTAGGGGGACAGGGAGACTATGGCTACACCTTC.

This chain joins TRBV9 and TRBJ1-2; 9 bases fit TRBD1. After removal of 4 bases from V and 1 base from J, the junction contained 8 bases not matched to a gene. The CDR3 loop spans 16 amino acids. Germline V gene sequence: CDR1 SGDLS, CDR2 YYNGEE. CDR3 sequence: CASSQEGTGLNYGYTF. CDR3 coding DNA: TGTGCCAGCAGCCAAGAAGGGACAGGGCTTAACTATGGCTACACCTTC.

This rearrangement joins TRBV10-3 to TRBJ2-1, with TRBD2 matching 11 bases. CDR1 and CDR2 from the germline V gene are ENHRY and SYGVKD. With 6 bases clipped from V and 1 base from J, the junction kept 2 bases outside the gene matches. CDR3 length equals 15 residues. The CDR3: CAIRGTSGSYNEQFF. The DNA for the CDR3 is TGTGCCATCAGAGGGACTAGCGGTTCCTACAATGAGCAGTTCTTC.